The 31 T cell receptor beta chains below all came from one sample that was sequenced in a study of T cell responses to AZD1222 COVID-19 vaccine. TCRdb keeps only in-frame clones here, not all; method: immunoSEQ multiplex PCR. This repertoire shows some 110,000 clones, around nine tenths found once; its top ten account for more than 2.5%. This material consisted of peripheral blood, taken 28 days after the second dose of the MenACWY control vaccine. These receptors were collected from an adult who received the MenACWY meningococcal vaccine as a control.

The V call is TRBV7-8, the J call TRBJ2-7; TRBD1 agrees at 7 bases. V lost 0 bases to trimming and J lost 2 bases; unmatched junction nucleotides: 1. Germline assignment: CDR1 SGHVS and CDR2 FQNEAQ. There are 14 residues in the CDR3. The CDR3 region is CASSLAGQTYEQYF. CDR3 nucleotides: TGTGCCAGCAGCTTAGCGGGACAGACCTACGAGCAGTACTTC. Complete variable domain (other parts from reference TRBV7-8 and TRBJ2-7): GAGVSQSPRYKVAKRGQDVALRCDPISGHVSLFWYQQALGQGPEFLTYFQNEAQLDKSGLPSDRFFAERPEGSVSTLKIQRTQQEDSAVYLCASSLAGQTYEQYFGPGTRLTVT.

The CDR3 DNA reads TGTGCCAGCAGGTTGCCCCTGAAGCCCCAGCATTTT. Amino acid sequence: CASRLPLKPQHF. This sequence joins TRBV28 and TRBJ1-5, with D uncertain. The CDR3 has 12 amino acids. From germline, CDR1 is MDHEN and CDR2 SYDVKM. V shed 6 bases and J shed 8 bases, with 11 bases lying between them. The full variable domain, in which reference TRBV28 and TRBJ1-5 provide the parts outside the CDR3, is DVKVTQSSRYLVKRTGEKVFLECVQDMDHENMFWYRQDPGLGLRLIYFSYDVKMKEKGDIPEGYSVSREKKERFSLILESASTNQTSMYLCASRLPLKPQHFGDGTRLSIL.

The rearrangement uses TRBV28 and TRBJ2-1; 8 bases match TRBD1. The CDR3 has 11 residues. Germline values: CDR1 MDHEN, CDR2 SYDVKM. The CDR3 region has the DNA TGTCGCTCAGGGGGCTTCAATGAGCAGTTCTTC. Its protein is CRSGGFNEQFF.

This chain uses TRBV7-2 with TRBJ1-1, with 12 bases that match TRBD1. The CDR3 runs to 19 residues. V lost 7 bases to trimming and J lost 0 bases; unmatched junction nucleotides: 15. In germline, CDR1 is SGHTA, CDR2 FQGNSA. The CDR3 nucleotides read TGTGCCAGCAAACCGGGACAGGGGGCGCCGGACCACATGAACACTGAAGCTTTCTTT. It codes for CASKPGQGAPDHMNTEAFF.

The rearrangement links TRBV9 to TRBJ1-1; 7 positions agree with TRBD1. CDR1 is SGDLS and CDR2 is YYNGEE in the germline V gene. J gave up 1 base and V 4 bases, and 7 bases lay outside the gene matches. The CDR3 spans 15 residues. The CDR3 is CASSLRGQQNTEAFF. The CDR3 DNA follows: TGTGCCAGCAGCCTCAGGGGACAGCAGAACACTGAAGCTTTCTTT.

The J gene is TRBJ1-5, the V gene TRBV2, with TRBD1 identical over 7 bases. The V gene end was trimmed by 5 bases and the J gene end by 3 bases; junction bases not matched to a gene: 4. CDR3 length: 14 amino acids. Germline CDR1 and CDR2: SNHLY and FYNNEI. DNA of the CDR3: TGTGCCAGCAGTCCGACAGGGCCCAATCAGCCCCAGCATTTT. This translates into CASSPTGPNQPQHF.

This chain joins TRBV5-6 and TRBJ2-5; 8 bases match TRBD1. There are 14 residues in the CDR3. From germline, CDR1 is SGHDT and CDR2 YYEEEE. Trimming removed 1 base from V and 4 bases from J; junction bases left unmatched: 3. CDR3 bases: TGTGCCAGCAGCTTGTATACAGGGGGAGAGACCCAGTACTTC. Translation: CASSLYTGGETQYF.

This sequence joins TRBV5-4 and TRBJ2-3; TRBD2 matches 7 bases. In germline, CDR1 is SGHNT, CDR2 YYREEE (reference sequence). This CDR3 is 14 amino acids long. After removal of 1 base from V and 9 bases from J, the junction contained 8 bases not matched to a gene. The CDR3 DNA reads as TGTGCCAGCAGCTTGTCCCGGGGGAGGGAGACGCAGTATTTT. Protein: CASSLSRGRETQYF.

With respect to this clone: Other DNA sequences in the same sample also yield this CDR3. The CDR3 nucleotides are TGTGCCAGCAGCGCAGACAGGGGGTCCACAGATACGCAGTATTTT. Translated, it gives CASSADRGSTDTQYF. The V gene is TRBV2, the J gene TRBJ2-3, with TRBD1 matching over 9 bases. V shed 6 bases, J shed 2 bases, and the junction held 6 bases outside the gene matches. This CDR3 is 15 amino acids long. Germline CDR1 and CDR2: SNHLY and FYNNEI. Drawing the rest from reference TRBV2 and TRBJ2-3, the complete variable domain is EPEVTQTPSHQVTQMGQEVILRCVPISNHLYFYWYRQILGQKVEFLVSFYNNEISEKSEIFDDQFSVERPDGSNFTLKIRSTKLEDSAMYFCASSADRGSTDTQYFGPGTRLTVL.

The chain combines TRBV3-1 (or the pseudogene TRBV3-2) with TRBJ2-7, with 8 bases that match TRBD2. The CDR3 covers 17 residues. J gave up 0 bases and V 1 base, and 8 bases lay outside the gene matches. Germline CDR1 and CDR2: LGHDT and YNNKEL (reference sequence). The CDR3 coding sequence is TGTGCCAGCAGCCAAGTTGGTAGCGGGACGCGCTCCTACGAGCAGTACTTC. Translation: CASSQVGSGTRSYEQYF.

V and J are TRBV9 and TRBJ2-7; unclear D gene. Deletions cut 0 bases from V and 2 bases from J, with 12 bases between. CDR3 length equals 15 residues. Germline assignment: CDR1 SGDLS and CDR2 YYNGEE. The CDR3 coding sequence is TGTGCCAGCAGCGTAGGACCCCGGAGTGCCTACGAGCAGTACTTC. It codes for CASSVGPRSAYEQYF.

This chain uses TRBV5-4 with TRBJ2-4; 8 bases align to TRBD1. Trimming cost V 3 bases and J 5 bases; bases outside gene matches: 1. The CDR3 is made up of 13 amino acids. CDR1 and CDR2 (germline): SGHNT, YYREEE (reference sequence). The CDR3 protein is CASSSTGENIQYF. The DNA for the CDR3 is TGTGCCAGCAGCTCGACAGGGGAAAACATTCAGTACTTC.

This clone turned up a few times. The chain carries TRBV19 and TRBJ1-5; 7 nucleotides match TRBD1. The CDR3 length is 17 residues. V lost 1 base to trimming and J lost 1 base; unmatched junction nucleotides: 7. Germline CDR1 is LNHDA and CDR2 is SQIVND (reference sequence). For the CDR3, the DNA is TGTGCCAGTAGTATAGGACAGGGTCGTTGGAGCAATCAGCCCCAGCATTTT. It is translated as CASSIGQGRWSNQPQHF.

The V gene is TRBV18, the J gene TRBJ2-7, with D maybe TRBD2 (6 bases). This CDR3 is 15 amino acids long. The V end lost 6 bases, the J end lost 2 bases, and 17 bases lay between the germline ends. Germline assignment: CDR1 KGHSH and CDR2 LQKENI. The CDR3 bases are TGTGCCAGCTCGGCGGGACTCCTCGTACCCTACGAGCAGTACTTC. Protein: CASSAGLLVPYEQYF.

The chain carries TRBV4-1 and TRBJ2-7, with TRBD1 matching 9 bases. V lost 2 bases, J lost 2 bases, and 10 bases stayed unmatched. The germline V gene has CDR1 MGHRA and CDR2 YSYEKL. This CDR3 is built from 17 residues. The CDR3 bases are TGCGCCAGCAGCCAATTCCGTTCGGGACAGGGCCCCTACGAGCAGTACTTC. This gives the protein CASSQFRSGQGPYEQYF.

This sequence joins TRBV2 and TRBJ1-6, with TRBD1 identical over 10 bases. V was pared by 7 bases and J by 9 bases, with 9 bases of the junction left unmatched. CDR3 length equals 15 residues. The germline CDR1 and CDR2 sequences are SNHLY and FYNNEI. The CDR3 is CASIMGQGRGSPLHF. CDR3 sequence (DNA): TGTGCCAGCATTATGGGACAGGGGCGGGGTTCACCCCTCCACTTT.

V is TRBV7-2 and J is TRBJ1-1; the D is unclear. The CDR3 loop spans 11 amino acids. V shed 5 bases and J shed 6 bases, with 7 bases lying between them. From germline, CDR1 is SGHTA and CDR2 FQGNSA. The CDR3 DNA reads TGTGCCAGCAGCGTCCGGGCTGAAGCTTTCTTT. It translates to CASSVRAEAFF.

The chain links TRBV7-9 to TRBJ1-2; D perhaps matches TRBD1 (6 bases). The CDR3 contains 13 residues. CDR1 is SEHNR and CDR2 is FQNEAQ in the germline V gene (reference sequence). The ends were cut back, 2 bases at V and 4 bases at J, with 8 bases in the middle. The CDR3 loop reads CASSLLRGYGYTF. CDR3 DNA sequence: TGTGCCAGCAGCTTACTCAGGGGCTATGGCTACACCTTC.

J is TRBJ2-1 and V is TRBV27; TRBD2 agrees at 14 bases. From germline, CDR1 is MNHEY and CDR2 SMNVEV (reference sequence). With V trimmed by 4 bases and J by 0 bases, 8 bases remained unmatched. This CDR3 has 19 residues. As DNA, the CDR3 is TGTGCCAGCAGTTCCGGAGGACTAGCGGGGGGCCTCTCCTACAATGAGCAGTTCTTC. Translation: CASSSGGLAGGLSYNEQFF.

The chain employs TRBV12-3 or TRBV12-4 and TRBJ2-7, with D possibly matching TRBD2 (6 bases). V lost 1 base to trimming and J lost 7 bases, with 11 bases between them. This CDR3 comprises 13 residues. The CDR3 loop is CASSLVGGGEQYF. CDR3 coding DNA: TGTGCCAGCAGTTTAGTGGGGGGTGGTGAGCAGTACTTC.

V is TRBV19 and J is TRBJ1-6; no clear D. Germline V lookup: CDR1 LNHDA, CDR2 SQIVND (reference sequence). This CDR3 comprises 15 residues. V was trimmed by 3 bases and J by 7 bases, leaving 13 bases between them. Written as DNA, the CDR3 is TGTGCCAGTAGTATCCCCGGAACAAGAAATTCACCCCTCCACTTT. Its translation: CASSIPGTRNSPLHF.

In nucleotides, the CDR3 is TGTGCCAGTAGTATTGGGCAGGGGGCATACAATGAGCAGTTCTTC. It codes for CASSIGQGAYNEQFF. The chain carries TRBV19 and TRBJ2-1, with 8 bases aligning to TRBD1. The CDR3 has 15 amino acids. The V segment lost 3 bases and the J segment 4 bases; nucleotides outside the gene matches: 5. CDR1 and CDR2 (germline): LNHDA, SQIVND (reference sequence).

The V and J genes are TRBV6-5 and TRBJ1-1; 7 nucleotides align to TRBD1. Germline V gene lookup returns CDR1 MNHEY and CDR2 SVGAGI. J lost 3 bases, V lost 2 bases, and 6 bases had no gene match. There are 15 residues in the CDR3. The CDR3 protein is CASSYGPTGDTEAFF. Written as DNA, the CDR3 is TGTGCCAGCAGTTACGGCCCCACAGGGGACACTGAAGCTTTCTTT.

The J gene is TRBJ2-3, the V gene TRBV2; TRBD2 matches 11 bases. The V gene's germline CDR1 is SNHLY and CDR2 FYNNEI. The CDR3 is 15 amino acids. The J segment lost 1 base and the V segment lost 9 bases, leaving 6 bases of the junction unmatched. CDR3: CARPLAGGRTDTQYF. DNA of the CDR3: TGTGCCAGACCCCTAGCGGGGGGCCGCACAGATACGCAGTATTTT.

The rearrangement joins TRBV9 to TRBJ2-3; 12 nucleotides align to TRBD2. Germline V gene lookup returns CDR1 SGDLS and CDR2 YYNGEE. Germline trimming cut 2 bases from V and 5 bases from J; bases unmatched to any gene: 0. This CDR3 has 14 amino acids. The CDR3 here is CASSVTSGGDTQYF. In DNA form, the CDR3 reads TGTGCCAGCAGCGTGACTAGCGGGGGAGATACGCAGTATTTT.

J is TRBJ2-1 and V is TRBV19; D tentatively reads TRBD1 or TRBD2 (5 bases each). This CDR3 is 14 amino acids long. V gave up 1 base and J gave up 8 bases, with 12 bases separating them. Germline values: CDR1 LNHDA, CDR2 SQIVND (reference sequence). The chain's CDR3 is CASSIGGISYEQFF. The CDR3 DNA follows: TGTGCCAGTAGTATAGGGGGGATTAGCTATGAGCAGTTCTTC.

This clone has only a few counts. This chain uses TRBV5-4 with TRBJ2-7; the match to TRBD2 covers 13 bases. Germline lookup yields CDR1 SGHNT and CDR2 YYREEE (reference sequence). This CDR3 has 15 residues. Trimming took 5 bases from V and 2 from J; bases not matched to a gene: 4. The CDR3 nucleotides are TGTGCCAGCAGTCCTACTAGCGGGGGGGCCTACGAGCAGTACTTC. As protein: CASSPTSGGAYEQYF.

The J gene is TRBJ1-2, the V gene TRBV19; TRBD1 is a possible D gene (6 bases). Trimming stripped 5 bases from V and 4 bases from J, with 17 bases between. Germline V gives CDR1 LNHDA, CDR2 SQIVND (reference sequence). This CDR3 has 15 amino acids. The CDR3 region is CASSLNQGQLYGYTF. The CDR3 bases are TGTGCCAGTAGTCTGAACCAGGGGCAGCTCTATGGCTACACCTTC.

This clone has just one count. The V gene is TRBV5-4, the J gene TRBJ1-5; maybe TRBD1 (6 bases). Trimming removed 4 bases from V and 3 bases from J, with 11 bases in between. Germline V gene lookup returns CDR1 SGHNT and CDR2 YYREEE (reference sequence). The length of the CDR3 is 14 residues. The CDR3 sequence is CASSPGANNQPQHF. For the CDR3, the DNA is TGTGCCAGCAGCCCGGGGGCGAACAATCAGCCCCAGCATTTT. Full variable domain (missing parts from reference TRBV5-4 and TRBJ1-5): ETGVTQSPTHLIKTRGQQVTLRCSSQSGHNTVSWYQQALGQGPQFIFQYYREEENGRGNFPPRFSGLQFPNYSSELNVNALELDDSALYLCASSPGANNQPQHFGDGTRLSIL.

The chain has TRBV18 and TRBJ1-5, with 8 bases that match TRBD1. The CDR3 length is 15 residues. The ends lost 3 bases at V and 7 bases at J; junction bases unmatched: 8. Per germline, CDR1 KGHSH and CDR2 LQKENI. CDR3 nucleotides: TGTGCCAGCTCACCCCGGACAGGGTGTAAACAGCCCCAGCATTTT. This sequence encodes CASSPRTGCKQPQHF.

This clone showed up just once. The chain has TRBV5-4 and TRBJ1-6; D is uncertain. Per the germline V gene, CDR1 is SGHNT and CDR2 is YYREEE (reference sequence). The CDR3 runs to 15 residues. The ends were cut back, 4 bases at V and 8 bases at J, with 16 bases in the middle. The CDR3 DNA reads TGTGCCAGCAGCCCCTGGTCGGGGTCCGATTCACCCCTCCACTTT. Its protein is CASSPWSGSDSPLHF.